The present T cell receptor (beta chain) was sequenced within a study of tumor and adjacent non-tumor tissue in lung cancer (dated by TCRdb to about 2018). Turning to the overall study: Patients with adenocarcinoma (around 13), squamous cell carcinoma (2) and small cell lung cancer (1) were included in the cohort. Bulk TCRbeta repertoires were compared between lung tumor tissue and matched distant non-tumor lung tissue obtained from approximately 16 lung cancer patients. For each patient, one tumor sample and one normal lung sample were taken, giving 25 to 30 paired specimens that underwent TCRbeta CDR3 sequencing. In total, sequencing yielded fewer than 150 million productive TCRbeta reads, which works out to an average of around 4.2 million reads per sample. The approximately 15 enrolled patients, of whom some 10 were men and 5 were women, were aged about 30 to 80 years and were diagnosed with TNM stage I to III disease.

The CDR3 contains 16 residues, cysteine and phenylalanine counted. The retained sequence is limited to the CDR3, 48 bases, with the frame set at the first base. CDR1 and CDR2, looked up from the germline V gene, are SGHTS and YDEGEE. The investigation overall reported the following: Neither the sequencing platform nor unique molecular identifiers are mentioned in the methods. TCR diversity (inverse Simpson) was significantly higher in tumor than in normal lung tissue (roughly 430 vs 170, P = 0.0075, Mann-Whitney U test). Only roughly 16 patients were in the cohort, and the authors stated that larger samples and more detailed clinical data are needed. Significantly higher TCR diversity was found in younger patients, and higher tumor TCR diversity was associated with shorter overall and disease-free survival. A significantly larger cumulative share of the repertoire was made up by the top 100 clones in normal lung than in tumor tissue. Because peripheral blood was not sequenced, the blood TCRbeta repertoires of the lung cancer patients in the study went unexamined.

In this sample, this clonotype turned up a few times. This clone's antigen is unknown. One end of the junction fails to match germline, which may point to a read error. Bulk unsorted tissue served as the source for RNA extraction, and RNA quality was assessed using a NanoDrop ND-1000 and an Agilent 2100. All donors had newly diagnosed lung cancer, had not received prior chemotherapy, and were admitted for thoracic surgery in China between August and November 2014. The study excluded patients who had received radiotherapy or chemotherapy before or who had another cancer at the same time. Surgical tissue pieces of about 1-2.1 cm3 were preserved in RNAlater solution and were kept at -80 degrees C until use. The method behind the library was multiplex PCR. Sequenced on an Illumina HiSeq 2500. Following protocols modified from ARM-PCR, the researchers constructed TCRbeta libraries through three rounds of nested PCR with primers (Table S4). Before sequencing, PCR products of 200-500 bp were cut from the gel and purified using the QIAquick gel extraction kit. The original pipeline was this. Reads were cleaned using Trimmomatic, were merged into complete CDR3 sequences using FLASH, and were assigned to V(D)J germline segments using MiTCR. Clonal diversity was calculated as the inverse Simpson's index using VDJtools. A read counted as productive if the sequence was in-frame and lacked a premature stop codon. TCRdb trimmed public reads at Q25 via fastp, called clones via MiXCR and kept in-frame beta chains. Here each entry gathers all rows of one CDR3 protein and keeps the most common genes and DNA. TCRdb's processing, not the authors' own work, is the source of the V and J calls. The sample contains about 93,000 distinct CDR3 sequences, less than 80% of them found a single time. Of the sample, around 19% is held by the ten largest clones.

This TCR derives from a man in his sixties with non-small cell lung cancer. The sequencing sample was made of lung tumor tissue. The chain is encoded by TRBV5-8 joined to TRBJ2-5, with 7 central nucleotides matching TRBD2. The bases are TGTGCCTGCAGCTTGTTCCCTAGCGGTGGCGGTGGGACCCAGTACTTC. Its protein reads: CACSLFPSGGGGTQYF. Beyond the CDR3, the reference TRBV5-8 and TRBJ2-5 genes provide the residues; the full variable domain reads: EAGVTQSPTHLIKTRGQQATLRCSPISGHTSVYWYQQALGLGLQFLLWYDEGEERNRGNFPPRFSGRQFPNYSSELNVNALELEDSALYLCACSLFPSGGGGTQYFGPGTRLLVL.